Listed here is a single T cell receptor beta chain. Its antigen is unknown. Germline V gives CDR1 SEHNR, CDR2 FQNEAQ (reference sequence). J lost 5 bases, V lost 4 bases, and 9 bases had no gene match. The CDR3 consists of 16 residues. These data are taken from a study of graft-versus-host responses after intestinal transplantation. On the study more broadly: Uniformly, recipients were administered anti-thymocyte globulin induction with subsequent tacrolimus and steroids for roughly three years. Study-wide findings and caveats: The authors found GvH clones in recipient marrow, some appearing first in ileum or blood.

Clones were sequenced by immunoSEQ multiplex PCR, and TCRdb holds only the in-frame ones, with some missing. The data hold about 86,000 clones, with 88% observed a single time. The V and J genes are TRBV7-9 and TRBJ2-2; 8 nucleotides match TRBD1. The TCR comes from a human donor who was the organ donor for an intestinal transplant. The sample consisted of unstimulated CD4+ T cells sorted from spleen or lymph node cells, taken before transplant. The CDR3 DNA follows: TGTGCCAGCAGCTCCACCAGGGGGCCGCGGACCGGGGAGCTGTTTTTT. This codes for CASSSTRGPRTGELFF.